One and the same sample provided the 5 T cell receptor beta chains below, sequenced in a study of CD8+CD57+ T cells in acquired aplastic anemia. Selection for sequencing was limited to patients who had shown CD8+CD57+ cell expansion by flow cytometry. Genomic DNA provided the template from which TCR beta VDJ and CDR3 profiles were obtained. One entry per CDR3 protein, called by TCRdb with MiXCR from the reads. Seen here are around 180,000 distinct CDR3 sequences, roughly 50% observed once, and the top ten hold 13%. Sequenced input: sorted CD4+, CD8+, or CD8+CD57+ T cells (not recorded which) from PBMCs. Receptor source: a human donor with aplastic anemia.

The rearrangement links TRBV9 to TRBJ1-1, with a weak D call TRBD1 (5 bases). This CDR3 comprises 14 residues. Trimming shortened V by 1 base and J by 6 bases, and 13 bases separated the two germline ends. Germline V gene sequence: CDR1 SGDLS, CDR2 YYNGEE. The CDR3 sequence: CASSVQGGNAEAFF. In DNA form, the CDR3 reads TGTGCCAGCAGCGTACAGGGTGGGAATGCTGAAGCTTTCTTT.

This chain joins TRBV24-1 and TRBJ2-1; D might be TRBD1 (6 bases). Germline V gives CDR1 KGHDR, CDR2 SFDVKD. The CDR3 contains 14 residues. The V gene lost 3 bases and the J gene lost 5 bases, with 10 bases spanning the gap. The CDR3 is CATSDGQFHNEQFF. The CDR3 DNA reads TGTGCCACCAGTGATGGACAGTTCCACAATGAGCAGTTCTTC.

V and J are TRBV7-2 and TRBJ1-1; D remains ambiguous. Germline V CDR1 and CDR2: SGHTA, FQGNSA. Between the trimmed V and J ends, which lost 1 base and 7 bases, there was a span of 10 bases. This CDR3 is built from 13 residues. CDR3 coding DNA: TGTGCCAGCAGCTTAGTGGCAGAATTTGAAGCTTTCTTT. This encodes CASSLVAEFEAFF.

The CDR3, as DNA: TGTGCCAGCAGTGAACGCCTAGCGGGAGTCAATGAGCAGTTCTTC. Translating it yields CASSERLAGVNEQFF. The V gene is TRBV2, the J gene TRBJ2-1; 10 bases align to TRBD2. J was trimmed by 6 bases and V by 2 bases; bases with no gene match: 4. The CDR3 consists of 15 residues. CDR1 is SNHLY, CDR2 FYNNEI, per germline.

The chain links TRBV7-9 to TRBJ2-7, with 11 bases fitting TRBD1. There are 12 residues in the CDR3. Germline-derived CDR1 and CDR2 are SEHNR and FQNEAQ (reference sequence). The V segment lost 11 bases and the J segment 4 bases; nucleotides outside the gene matches: 4. The CDR3 region is CAWGQGVYEQYF. In DNA, the CDR3 is TGTGCCTGGGGACAGGGGGTGTACGAGCAGTACTTC.